The sequence of this T cell receptor (beta chain) was determined in a study of T cells in women clearing cervical HPV infection. Assay used: immunoSEQ multiplex PCR; TCRdb lists only in-frame clones, some missing. The sample has 20,000 to 25,000 clones. This clonotype was obtained from a woman aged 18-69 years with a cervical HPV16 infection that either progressed to CIN3+ or cleared (not recorded which). Sequences were obtained from blood buffy coat.

The CDR3 DNA, read in part, is TGCGCCAGCAGCTTAGAGGGGGTAGATACG. Its translation is CASSLEGVDT. The full-length CDR3 reads as CASSLEGVDTQYF. The gene calls are TRBV5-1 and TRBJ2-3, with a possible D match to TRBD1 (6 bases). The read ends 3 residues early relative to the CDR3; the germline J gene fills the gap. Germline CDR1 and CDR2: SGHRS and YFSETQ. V gave up 2 bases and J gave up 5 bases, with 9 bases separating them. This CDR3 is 13 amino acids long.